The T cell receptor (beta chain) described here comes from a study of shared clonotypes between healthy human individuals. V lost 6 bases, J lost 11 bases, and 10 bases stayed unmatched. Germline lookup yields CDR1 MNHEY and CDR2 SVGAGI. CDR3 length equals 13 residues. Some clones are missing from TCRdb's copy, which holds only in-frame ones; the method was immunoSEQ multiplex PCR. Among about 2.4 million clones listed, approximately 94% were seen once. Comment on this clone: The antigen is unknown.

Findings and limits, study-wide: Roughly 5% was the fraction of naive CD4 clonotypes found shared across several donors.

The chain has TRBV6-5 and TRBJ2-5, with TRBD2 identical over 9 bases. The receptor was derived from a man between 18 and 35 years old in good health. Some clones in this sample may be carry-over from other donors' samples. Sequenced sample: naive CD4+ T cells from PBMCs. The subset: CD45RA+ positively selected. The CDR3 DNA is TGTGCCAGCAGGGTAGCGGGAGCGGGAGAGCAGTACTTC. It is translated as CASRVAGAGEQYF.